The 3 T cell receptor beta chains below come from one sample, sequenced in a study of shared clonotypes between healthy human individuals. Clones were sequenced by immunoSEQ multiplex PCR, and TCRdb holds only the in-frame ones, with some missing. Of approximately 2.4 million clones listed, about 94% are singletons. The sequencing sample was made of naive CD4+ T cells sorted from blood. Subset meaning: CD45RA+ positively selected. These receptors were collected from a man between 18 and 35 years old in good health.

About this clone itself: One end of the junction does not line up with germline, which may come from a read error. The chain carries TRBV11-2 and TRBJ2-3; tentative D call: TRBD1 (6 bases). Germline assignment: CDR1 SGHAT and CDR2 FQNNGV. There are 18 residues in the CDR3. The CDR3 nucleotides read TGTGCTAGCAGCTCTCGGGCACAGGGCGCTCGAATCACAGATACGCAGTATTTT. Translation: CASSSRAQGARITDTQYF.

The CDR3 sequence: CSVEDQRLGYTF. The CDR3 DNA reads as TGCAGCGTTGAAGATCAAAGGCTTGGCTACACCTTC. The chain combines TRBV29-1 with TRBJ1-2, with D uncertain. Trimming removed 0 bases from V and 7 bases from J, with 9 bases in between. The CDR3 sequence is 12 residues long. CDR1 and CDR2 from the germline V gene are SQVTM and ANQGSEA. Supplemented by reference TRBV29-1 and TRBJ1-2, the full variable domain reads SAVISQKPSRDICQRGTSLTIQCQVDSQVTMMFWYRQQPGQSLTLIATANQGSEATYESGFVIDKFPISRPNLTFSTLTVSNMSPEDSSIYLCSVEDQRLGYTFGSGTRLTVV.

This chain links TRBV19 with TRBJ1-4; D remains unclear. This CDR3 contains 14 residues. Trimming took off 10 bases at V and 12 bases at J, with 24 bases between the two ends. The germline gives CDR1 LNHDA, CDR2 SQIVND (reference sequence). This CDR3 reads CATRDVALTKELFF. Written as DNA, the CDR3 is TGTGCCACTAGAGACGTGGCTCTCACCAAGGAACTGTTTTTT.